Shown below are 5 T cell receptor beta chains from a single sample sequenced in a study of cytomegalovirus exposure and HLA in healthy donors. PCR involved 60 Vbeta and 13 Jbeta primers. TCRdb's copy holds only in-frame clones and misses some; the assay was immunoSEQ multiplex PCR. Among around 67,000 clones listed, about 84% were seen once. The specimen was PBMCs. The receptor set was obtained from a man between 18 and 29 years old in good health and CMV-seropositive.

This chain joins TRBV6-4 and TRBJ1-2, with TRBD1 matching over 7 bases. J gave up 10 bases and V 3 bases, and 8 bases lay outside the gene matches. The CDR3 extends over 13 amino acids. Germline-derived CDR1 and CDR2 are MRHNA and SNTAGT. CDR3 bases: TGTGCCAGCAGTGAGGGGACAGCTCGGAACTACACCTTC. Translated: CASSEGTARNYTF.

This chain joins TRBV15 and TRBJ1-2; a weak D match, TRBD1 (6 bases). This CDR3 is built from 15 residues. Germline V lookup: CDR1 LNHNV, CDR2 YYDKDF (reference sequence). Trimming removed 3 bases at V and 6 bases at J, with 17 bases between. The CDR3 reads CATSRAGVAGHGYTF. CDR3 coding DNA: TGTGCCACCAGCAGGGCAGGGGTCGCGGGCCATGGCTACACCTTC.

V and J are TRBV30 and TRBJ1-2; a weak D match, TRBD1 (5 bases). CDR3 length: 12 amino acids. The germline V and J ends were trimmed by 2 bases and 4 bases, with 8 bases remaining between them. CDR1 and CDR2 (germline): GTSNPN, SVGIG (reference sequence). The CDR3 reads CAWSRQRYGYTF. The CDR3 bases are TGTGCCTGGAGTCGACAGCGCTATGGCTACACCTTC. The whole variable domain, remainder taken from reference TRBV30 and TRBJ1-2, is SQTIHQWPATLVQPVGSPLSLECTVEGTSNPNLYWYRQAAGRGLQLLFYSVGIGQISSEVPQNLSASRPQDRQFILSSKKLLLSDSGFYLCAWSRQRYGYTFGSGTRLTVV.

This rearrangement joins TRBV6-1 to TRBJ1-2; TRBD1 is a possible D gene (6 bases). The CDR3 runs 15 residues. With 7 bases removed from V and 6 bases from J, the gap between germline ends came to 21 bases. CDR1 is MNHNS and CDR2 is SASEGT in the germline V gene. The CDR3 DNA sequence: TGTGCCAGCACCTCGACGCCGACGGGGGGCAATGGCTACACCTTC. Translation: CASTSTPTGGNGYTF.

V is TRBV13 and J is TRBJ2-3; the match to TRBD2 covers 8 bases. V was pared by 5 bases and J by 6 bases, with 10 bases of the junction left unmatched. The V gene's germline CDR1 is PRHDT and CDR2 FYEKMQ (reference sequence). The CDR3 spans 15 residues. The CDR3 spells CASSLLGLAADTQYF. In DNA form, the CDR3 reads TGTGCCAGCAGCCTCCTCGGACTAGCTGCGGATACGCAGTATTTT.